The present T cell receptor beta chain was sequenced within a study of beta chain features in type 1 diabetes. Whole-study context: Regarding age, gender and cell yields, patients proved similar to healthy donors.

CDR1 is SQVTM and CDR2 is ANQGSEA in the germline V gene. This CDR3 contains 14 residues. The V and J ends lost 5 bases and 2 bases respectively, with 12 bases between them. Purity (above 98%) was reached by all sorted populations. Study outcomes and limitations: Type 1 diabetes patients showed fewer insertions and more deletions at VDJ junctions.

Of note for this clone: No antigen is known for it.

Sequenced material consisted of expressed TCRB transcripts (all of the isolated RNA was reverse transcribed). This table comes from immunoSEQ multiplex PCR, and its TCRdb copy is limited to in-frame clones, with some not included. The sample has 300,000 to 450,000 clones, around 20% seen once. The sequence was collected from a woman aged 18-30 years in good health. The sample comprised naive CD4+ T cells from blood. The gene calls are TRBV29-1 and TRBJ1-4; D is ambiguous. CDR3 in amino acids: CSVNVRGTNEKLFF. The CDR3 DNA reads as TGCAGCGTTAATGTTCGGGGTACTAATGAAAAACTGTTTTTT. The entire variable domain, with the rest obtained from reference TRBV29-1 and TRBJ1-4, is as follows: SAVISQKPSRDICQRGTSLTIQCQVDSQVTMMFWYRQQPGQSLTLIATANQGSEATYESGFVIDKFPISRPNLTFSTLTVSNMSPEDSSIYLCSVNVRGTNEKLFFGSGTQLSVL.